These 8 T cell receptor beta chains were sequenced from one sample in a study of technical replicates of blood from several donors. The assay was immunoSEQ multiplex PCR, and TCRdb's table has in-frame clones only and misses some. Here the sample spans around 53,000 clones, about 90% being singletons. Sequences were obtained from PBMCs. The receptors were sampled from a human donor in good health. Some clones in this sample may be carry-over from other donors' samples.

This clone showed up just a few times. The V and J genes are TRBV6-6 and TRBJ2-3, with TRBD1 matching over 8 bases. The germline gives CDR1 MNHNY, CDR2 SVGAGI (reference sequence). The CDR3 is 14 residues long. J lost 4 bases, V lost 6 bases, and 6 bases had no gene match. The CDR3: CASSPRTGPDTQYF. In nucleotides, the CDR3 is TGTGCCAGCAGCCCCCGGACAGGGCCAGATACGCAGTATTTT.

The CDR3 DNA is TGTGCCAGCAGCGTATCATTATGGAGCTATGAGCAGTTCTTC. This translates into CASSVSLWSYEQFF. The chain combines TRBV9 with TRBJ2-1; D is unclear. Trimming removed 1 base at V and 8 bases at J, with 13 bases between. This CDR3 region has 14 residues. Germline V gives CDR1 SGDLS, CDR2 YYNGEE.

The chain carries TRBV6-7 and TRBJ1-5, with TRBD1 matching over 8 bases. TRBV6-7 is an ORF for which the function is uncertain. J lost 4 bases, V lost 1 base, and 12 bases had no gene match. This CDR3 comprises 18 residues. Here the CDR3 DNA reads TGTGCCAGCAGTTACTTGGGGGGACAGGAGATTGCTAATCAGCCCCAGCATTTT. This codes for CASSYLGGQEIANQPQHF.

V is TRBV19 and J is TRBJ1-5; tentatively, D is TRBD1 (6 bases). Trimming took 0 bases from V and 7 from J, leaving 13 bases between them. Germline V lookup: CDR1 LNHDA, CDR2 SQIVND (reference sequence). The CDR3 has 15 amino acids. The CDR3 is CASSIEGGARQPQHF. In DNA, the CDR3 is TGTGCCAGTAGTATAGAAGGGGGGGCACGGCAGCCCCAGCATTTT.

This chain joins TRBV2 and TRBJ1-6; 9 bases align to TRBD1. Germline V lookup: CDR1 SNHLY, CDR2 FYNNEI. This CDR3 has 15 amino acids. V lost 7 bases, J lost 7 bases, and 8 bases stayed unmatched. CDR3 sequence: CASNGQGSYNSPLHF. The CDR3 bases are TGTGCCAGCAATGGACAGGGGTCATACAATTCACCCCTCCACTTT.

The V and J genes are TRBV5-4 and TRBJ1-6; D unclear. CDR3 length: 16 residues. CDR1 and CDR2 (germline): SGHNT, YYREEE (reference sequence). Trimming removed 4 bases from V and 8 bases from J, with 19 bases in between. Written as DNA, the CDR3 is TGTGCCAGCAGCCGGGGAACGGGGAAGGTAGATTCACCCCTCCACTTT. It encodes CASSRGTGKVDSPLHF. Combining the CDR3 with reference TRBV5-4 and TRBJ1-6 gives the whole variable domain ETGVTQSPTHLIKTRGQQVTLRCSSQSGHNTVSWYQQALGQGPQFIFQYYREEENGRGNFPPRFSGLQFPNYSSELNVNALELDDSALYLCASSRGTGKVDSPLHFGNGTRLTVT.

This clone appeared a single time. CDR3: CASSSSNRGFVGNTIYF. The CDR3, as DNA: TGTGCCAGCAGCTCCTCAAACAGGGGGTTTGTGGGAAACACCATATATTTT. The rearrangement joins TRBV7-9 to TRBJ1-3; 8 nucleotides agree with TRBD1. From germline, CDR1 is SEHNR and CDR2 FQNEAQ (reference sequence). The CDR3 contains 17 residues. V trimming: 4 bases; J trimming: 4 bases; junction bases outside the gene matches: 12.

J is TRBJ1-1 and V is TRBV2; no clear D. Looked up from germline, CDR1 is SNHLY and CDR2 is FYNNEI. V lost 5 bases and J 2 bases, leaving 21 bases between the germline ends. CDR3 length equals 17 residues. For the CDR3, the DNA is TGTGCCAGCAGTCCCCTCTGGCAGGTGAACCTCAACACTGAAGCTTTCTTT. This gives the protein CASSPLWQVNLNTEAFF.